Listed here are 32 T cell receptor beta chains from one sample, sequenced in a study of blood T cell repertoires in COVID-19. TCRdb's table, derived via immunoSEQ multiplex PCR, lists solely in-frame clones and lacks some. The sample gives approximately 140,000 clones, 70% to 90% of which show up once; approximately 1.5% is in the top ten. The sample taken for sequencing was peripheral blood. The receptors were sampled from a woman aged 60-75 years with acute or convalescent COVID-19.

The chain links TRBV13 to TRBJ1-2, with D unclear. With 4 bases removed from V and 7 bases from J, the gap between germline ends came to 19 bases. The CDR3 covers 15 residues. Germline V gives CDR1 PRHDT, CDR2 FYEKMQ (reference sequence). The DNA for the CDR3 is TGTGCCAGCAGCTCCGGGAGGATTCGGATCGGTGGCTACACCTTC. Translated: CASSSGRIRIGGYTF.

V is TRBV4-1 and J is TRBJ1-2; no definite D call. The CDR3 length is 15 residues. Germline lookup yields CDR1 MGHRA and CDR2 YSYEKL. V shed 4 bases and J shed 2 bases, with 14 bases lying between them. CDR3 sequence: CASSPETAANYGYTF. Written as DNA, the CDR3 is TGCGCCAGCAGCCCTGAGACGGCAGCGAACTATGGCTACACCTTC.

The J gene is TRBJ1-5, the V gene TRBV9; D not resolved. The CDR3 covers 14 residues. From germline, CDR1 is SGDLS and CDR2 YYNGEE. V lost 0 bases and J 7 bases, leaving 11 bases between the germline ends. The CDR3 reads CASSVAESGQPQHF. The CDR3 coding sequence is TGTGCCAGCAGCGTAGCCGAGAGCGGCCAGCCCCAGCATTTT.

This rearrangement joins TRBV28 to TRBJ1-1, with 9 bases aligning to TRBD1. The CDR3 spans 14 residues. Germline-derived CDR1 and CDR2 are MDHEN and SYDVKM. With 2 bases clipped from V and 12 bases from J, the junction kept 10 bases outside the gene matches. For the CDR3, the DNA is TGTGCCAGCAGTTTACCCCCGGGACAGGGCGTTACTTTCTTT. Its translation is CASSLPPGQGVTFF.

The CDR3 reads CASSQFRPGANVLTF. CDR3 DNA sequence: TGTGCCAGCAGCCAATTTCGTCCTGGGGCCAACGTCCTGACTTTC. The V and J genes are TRBV3-1 (or the pseudogene TRBV3-2) and TRBJ2-6, with D unclear. This CDR3 has 15 amino acids. Germline V gene sequence: CDR1 LGHDT, CDR2 YNNKEL (reference sequence). The V end was cut by 2 bases, the J end by 2 bases, with 7 bases between.

This chain links TRBV7-2 with TRBJ2-3; perhaps TRBD1 as D (6 bases). Germline V gene sequence: CDR1 SGHTA, CDR2 FQGNSA. The germline V and J ends were trimmed by 5 bases and 0 bases, with 18 bases remaining between them. The CDR3 is 17 residues long. The CDR3 protein is CASSVISRGASTDTQYF. The CDR3 DNA reads as TGTGCCAGCAGCGTTATTTCCAGGGGTGCTAGCACAGATACGCAGTATTTT.

This clone was seen just once. This chain connects TRBV6-6 to TRBJ1-5; 7 bases agree with TRBD1. CDR3 size: 18 residues. V shed 5 bases, J shed 3 bases, and the junction held 16 bases outside the gene matches. CDR1 and CDR2 (germline): MNHNY, SVGAGI (reference sequence). CDR3 nucleotides: TGTGCCAGCAGTCCGGGACAGATGATGCTTTGGGCCAATCAGCCCCAGCATTTT. This translates into CASSPGQMMLWANQPQHF.

V gene TRBV6-6 combines with J gene TRBJ1-1, with D hard to call. This CDR3 contains 15 residues. Trimming removed 5 bases at V and 1 base at J, with 14 bases between. CDR1 and CDR2 from the germline V gene are MNHNY and SVGAGI (reference sequence). CDR3 residues: CASSHSHRGNTEAFF. In DNA, the CDR3 is TGTGCCAGCAGTCATAGTCATCGGGGGAACACTGAAGCTTTCTTT.

This clone was recorded only once. The rearrangement uses TRBV7-2 and TRBJ1-1; tentative D call: TRBD1 (6 bases). CDR1 and CDR2 from the germline V gene are SGHTA and FQGNSA. V was shortened by 4 bases and J by 1 base, with 10 bases between the two germline ends. The CDR3 has 14 residues. This chain's CDR3 is CASSSQQGNTEAFF. The CDR3 DNA is TGTGCCAGCAGCTCCCAACAGGGGAACACTGAAGCTTTCTTT.

The rearrangement uses TRBV6-5 and TRBJ1-6; 9 nucleotides align to TRBD1. The CDR3 covers 15 residues. J lost 9 bases, V lost 6 bases, and 9 bases had no gene match. Germline V gives CDR1 MNHEY, CDR2 SVGAGI. The CDR3 loop is CASSAGTGSRSPLHF. The CDR3 nucleotides are TGTGCCAGCAGCGCCGGGACAGGGTCACGTTCACCCCTCCACTTT.

As to this clone: The same CDR3 can be traced to other DNA sequences in this sample. This chain links TRBV18 with TRBJ2-3; D is unresolved. V was clipped by 6 bases and J by 1 base, with 8 bases between them. The germline V gene encodes CDR1 KGHSH and CDR2 LQKENI. The length of the CDR3 is 13 residues. The CDR3 loop reads CASSPSGTDTQYF. CDR3 DNA sequence: TGTGCCAGCTCTCCCTCGGGCACAGATACGCAGTATTTT.

This rearrangement joins TRBV11-2 to TRBJ2-2; the match to TRBD1 covers 10 bases. Germline CDR1 and CDR2: SGHAT and FQNNGV. V shed 0 bases and J 7 bases; nucleotides not matched to a gene: 5. The CDR3 has 16 amino acids. The CDR3 here is CASSLDLGQGHGELFF. CDR3 sequence (DNA): TGTGCCAGCAGCTTAGATCTGGGACAGGGGCACGGGGAGCTGTTTTTT.

J is TRBJ1-5 and V is TRBV29-1, with TRBD1 matching 10 bases. There are 12 residues in the CDR3. The germline V gene encodes CDR1 SQVTM and CDR2 ANQGSEA. The V segment lost 6 bases and the J segment 7 bases; nucleotides outside the gene matches: 3. The CDR3 DNA sequence: TGCAGCGTAGGACAGGGGGACCAGCCCCAGCATTTT. The encoded protein is CSVGQGDQPQHF.

The chain recombines TRBV7-9 with TRBJ1-3; D is possibly TRBD1 (6 bases). Germline CDR1 is SEHNR and CDR2 is FQNEAQ (reference sequence). The CDR3 is 16 amino acids. The ends were cut back, 5 bases at V and 0 bases at J, with 14 bases in the middle. The CDR3: CASSQDGTPSGNTIYF. CDR3 nucleotides: TGTGCCAGCAGCCAAGACGGGACACCCTCTGGAAACACCATATATTTT. The full variable domain, completed using reference TRBV7-9 and TRBJ1-3, is DTGVSQNPRHKITKRGQNVTFRCDPISEHNRLYWYRQTLGQGPEFLTYFQNEAQLEKSRLLSDRFSAERPKGSFSTLEIQRTEQGDSAMYLCASSQDGTPSGNTIYFGEGSWLTVV.

This CDR3 is CASSQMLASSYNEQFF. The CDR3 coding sequence is TGTGCCAGCAGCCAAATGTTGGCAAGCTCCTACAATGAGCAGTTCTTC. This rearrangement joins TRBV16 to TRBJ2-1; D is undetermined. This CDR3 spans 16 amino acids. Germline CDR1 and CDR2: KGHSY and FQNENV. Trimming left V 2 bases short and J 0 bases short, with 11 bases between.

The chain carries TRBV4-1 and TRBJ2-1, with unresolved D. Trimming stripped 1 base from V and 3 bases from J, with 13 bases between. Germline CDR1 and CDR2: MGHRA and YSYEKL. CDR3 length: 16 amino acids. The CDR3 protein is CASSQVDLVVYNEQFF. The CDR3 region has the DNA TGCGCCAGCAGCCAAGTAGACCTAGTAGTCTACAATGAGCAGTTCTTC.

The table lists this clone with a few counts. The V gene is TRBV6-2 or TRBV6-3, the J gene TRBJ2-2; tentatively, D is TRBD2 (5 bases). CDR1 and CDR2 from the germline V gene are MNHEY and SVGEGT. The V gene lost 5 bases and the J gene lost 1 base, with 8 bases spanning the gap. The CDR3 has 14 amino acids. The chain's CDR3 is CASSQGGNTGELFF. DNA of the CDR3: TGTGCCAGCAGTCAAGGAGGGAACACCGGGGAGCTGTTTTTT.

The chain couples TRBV19 to TRBJ2-7; TRBD1 matches 7 bases. In germline, CDR1 is LNHDA, CDR2 SQIVND (reference sequence). V was clipped by 2 bases and J by 2 bases; unmatched bases: 3. CDR3 length: 14 amino acids. The CDR3 reads CASSITGATYEQYF. The CDR3 region has the DNA TGTGCCAGTAGTATAACAGGGGCTACCTACGAGCAGTACTTC.

The chain employs TRBV4-3 and TRBJ2-7, with D perhaps TRBD1 (5 bases). Trimming shortened V by 1 base and J by 2 bases, and 21 bases separated the two germline ends. CDR1 LGHNA and CDR2 YSLEER come from the germline V gene. This CDR3 contains 18 residues. The CDR3 DNA follows: TGCGCCAGCAGCCAAGCGCGGCAGGGAATCACAGTTCCCTACGAGCAGTACTTC. This sequence encodes CASSQARQGITVPYEQYF.

Here the CDR3 reads CASSRPGTEAFF. Written as DNA, the CDR3 is TGCGCCAGCAGCCGTCCGGGGACTGAAGCTTTCTTT. This rearrangement joins TRBV4-1 to TRBJ1-1, with D unresolved. The germline V gene has CDR1 MGHRA and CDR2 YSYEKL. The CDR3 has 12 amino acids. The ends were cut back, 4 bases at V and 5 bases at J, with 8 bases in the middle.

The J gene is TRBJ2-1, the V gene TRBV6-5; D is unclear. This CDR3 contains 13 residues. The germline V and J ends were trimmed by 6 bases and 4 bases, with 10 bases remaining between them. Germline lookup yields CDR1 MNHEY and CDR2 SVGAGI. CDR3 bases: TGTGCCAGCAGGCGCGGTCCGTACAATGAGCAGTTCTTC. Its translation: CASRRGPYNEQFF.

The chain has TRBV4-3 and TRBJ1-2; no reliable D call. The length of the CDR3 is 14 residues. The V and J ends lost 1 base and 2 bases respectively, with 8 bases between them. Germline assignment: CDR1 LGHNA and CDR2 YSLEER. The CDR3 DNA follows: TGCGCCAGCAGCCAAGCCCCCAGAAACTATGGCTACACCTTC. Protein sequence: CASSQAPRNYGYTF.

This chain links TRBV19 with TRBJ2-2; D is possibly TRBD2 (6 bases). There are 15 residues in the CDR3. Looked up from germline, CDR1 is LNHDA and CDR2 is SQIVND (reference sequence). V lost 5 bases, J lost 1 base, and 11 bases lay in between. CDR3 coding DNA: TGTGCCAGTAGTGTGTGGCGGGGGAACACCGGGGAGCTGTTTTTT. Its protein product is CASSVWRGNTGELFF.

V usage is TRBV7-6 and J usage is TRBJ2-1; D is perhaps TRBD2 (6 bases). The CDR3 sequence is 16 residues long. Germline assignment: CDR1 SGHVS and CDR2 FNYEAQ. The germline V and J ends were trimmed by 5 bases and 4 bases, with 18 bases remaining between them. CDR3 region: CASSRGEEGRYNEQFF. The CDR3 nucleotides read TGTGCCAGCAGCCGCGGGGAGGAGGGAAGATACAATGAGCAGTTCTTC.

The CDR3 DNA sequence: TGTGCCACCAGTGACCGGTACTCCCGCGGGGGACGAACCGGGGAGCTGTTTTTT. The encoded protein is CATSDRYSRGGRTGELFF. The chain combines TRBV24-1 with TRBJ2-2, with 7 bases identical to TRBD2. V trimming: 4 bases; J trimming: 5 bases; junction bases outside the gene matches: 15. Germline values: CDR1 KGHDR, CDR2 SFDVKD. This CDR3 comprises 18 residues.

V and J are TRBV7-2 and TRBJ2-2; D is possibly TRBD1 (6 bases). This CDR3 contains 15 residues. V lost 2 bases and J lost 0, with 7 bases in between. The V gene's germline CDR1 is SGHTA and CDR2 FQGNSA. The CDR3 here is CASSLRQANTGELFF. Here the CDR3 DNA reads TGTGCCAGCAGCTTACGACAGGCGAACACCGGGGAGCTGTTTTTT.

The rearrangement joins TRBV3-1 (or the pseudogene TRBV3-2) to TRBJ1-6; weak D call: TRBD1 (6 bases). Trimming removed 4 bases from V and 12 bases from J, with 16 bases in between. Germline lookup yields CDR1 LGHDT and CDR2 YNNKEL (reference sequence). The CDR3 contains 14 residues. The CDR3 DNA reads TGTGCCAGCAGCCCAGGGGCCGATAGGGGACCCCTCCACTTT. Protein sequence: CASSPGADRGPLHF.

The rearrangement joins TRBV28 to TRBJ1-5; D ambiguous. Germline assignment: CDR1 MDHEN and CDR2 SYDVKM. V gave up 4 bases and J gave up 2 bases, with 12 bases separating them. The CDR3 covers 15 residues. The DNA of the CDR3 is TGTGCCAGCAGTTCTCCGGCAGCGGGCAATCAGCCCCAGCATTTT. It codes for CASSSPAAGNQPQHF.

V is TRBV5-1 and J is TRBJ1-5, with 7 nucleotides matching TRBD1. Germline V gives CDR1 SGHRS, CDR2 YFSETQ. This CDR3 comprises 16 residues. Trimming removed 0 bases from V and 4 bases from J; junction bases left unmatched: 7. The CDR3 here is CASSLGEGALNQPQHF. The DNA of the CDR3 is TGCGCCAGCAGCTTGGGAGAGGGGGCCTTGAATCAGCCCCAGCATTTT.

The rearrangement uses TRBV6-2 or TRBV6-3 and TRBJ2-3; D is ambiguous. Germline values: CDR1 MNHEY, CDR2 SVGEGT. The CDR3 has 14 amino acids. V was trimmed by 2 bases and J by 1 base, leaving 7 bases between them. The CDR3 DNA reads TGTGCCAGCAGTTACCAGTCAGGCACAGATACGCAGTATTTT. Protein sequence: CASSYQSGTDTQYF.

This rearrangement joins TRBV4-3 to TRBJ2-2; 7 nucleotides agree with TRBD2. V lost 6 bases and J lost 1; bases outside the gene matches: 2. The CDR3 runs 14 residues. CDR1 LGHNA and CDR2 YSLEER come from the germline V gene. The CDR3 bases are TGCGCCAGCAGGGGGGGGGTGAACACCGGGGAGCTGTTTTTT. Translated: CASRGGVNTGELFF.

The chain combines TRBV4-2 with TRBJ2-1; TRBD2 matches 10 bases. Germline V CDR1 and CDR2: LGHNA, YNFKEQ. The CDR3 contains 16 residues. After removal of 1 base from V and 4 bases from J, the junction contained 4 bases not matched to a gene. CDR3 nucleotides: TGTGCCAGCAGCCAAGGGTGGACTAGCGGTTACAATGAGCAGTTCTTC. This encodes CASSQGWTSGYNEQFF.